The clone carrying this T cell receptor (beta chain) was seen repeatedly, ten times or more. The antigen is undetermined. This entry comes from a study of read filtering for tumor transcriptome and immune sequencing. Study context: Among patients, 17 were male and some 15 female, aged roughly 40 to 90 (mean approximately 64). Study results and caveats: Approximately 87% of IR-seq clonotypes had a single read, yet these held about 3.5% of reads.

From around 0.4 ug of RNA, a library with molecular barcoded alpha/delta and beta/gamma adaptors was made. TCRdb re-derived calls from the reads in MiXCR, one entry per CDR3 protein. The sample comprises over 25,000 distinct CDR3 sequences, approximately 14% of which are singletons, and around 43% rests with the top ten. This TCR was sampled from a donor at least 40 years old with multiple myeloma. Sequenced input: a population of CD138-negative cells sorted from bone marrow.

The CDR3 is CASSIGGGQGDYEQYF. The CDR3, as DNA: TGTGCCAGTAGTATAGGGGGGGGACAGGGGGACTACGAGCAGTACTTC. This sequence joins TRBV19 and TRBJ2-7; TRBD1 matches 11 bases. CDR3 length: 16 amino acids. J gave up 3 bases and V 1 base, and 5 bases lay outside the gene matches. Germline assignment: CDR1 LNHDA and CDR2 SQIVND (reference sequence). The complete variable domain, with remaining parts taken from reference TRBV19 and TRBJ2-7, reads DGGITQSPKYLFRKEGQNVTLSCEQNLNHDAMYWYRQDPGQGLRLIYYSQIVNDFQKGDIAEGYSVSREKKESFPLTVTSAQKNPTAFYLCASSIGGGQGDYEQYFGPGTRLTVT.